This TCR beta chain is from a study of blood T cell repertoires in COVID-19. Study overall: Acute-phase and convalescent COVID-19 samples originated in the United States, Italy and Spain.

Original processing methods: For nucleated cells, counts were estimated from reference gene primer amplification. Measured with immunoSEQ multiplex PCR; TCRdb has only the in-frame clones, and not every one. For V, J and clone size, that table is used; D and trimming come from the DNA. The sample lists approximately 150,000 clones, about 86% occurring once. V lost 4 bases and J lost 3, with 9 bases in between. The CDR3 has 13 amino acids. CDR1 MDHEN and CDR2 SYDVKM come from the germline V gene. The sample consisted of PBMCs or T cells enriched from blood (not recorded which). The chain has TRBV28 and TRBJ1-1; no clear D. The clonotype originates from a man in his forties with acute COVID-19. DNA of the CDR3: TGTGCCAGCAGTTCCTTAACAGACACTGAAGCTTTCTTT. Protein product: CASSSLTDTEAFF.